This T cell receptor beta chain was identified during a study of regulatory T cells in long-lasting Graves disease. Both iRepertoire HTBI primers and Arm-PCR of CDR3 regions were used to build the TCR beta libraries. MiXCR, run by TCRdb on the multiplex PCR reads, gives a single entry per CDR3 protein. The sample yields about 460,000 distinct CDR3 sequences, less than 25% seen once. Time point meaning: persistent/refractory GD, antithyroid drugs over 5 years with positive TRAb. Construction of the TCR library relied on RNA isolated from PBMCs. An endocrinology unit in Xi'an, China, supplied the patients. This clonotype was detected ten times or more. Its antigen is undetermined. General study points: Accuracy may have suffered from the small sample size. In persistent patients, shared public clonotypes (under 3,000) outnumbered those in new patients (about 1,000).

V shed 8 bases, J shed 2 bases, and the junction held 5 bases outside the gene matches. The length of the CDR3 is 13 residues. Germline assignment: CDR1 DFQATT and CDR2 SNEGSKA (reference sequence). The clonotype was recovered from a female donor with Graves disease. This chain links TRBV20-1 with TRBJ2-5; TRBD2 agrees at 10 bases. The sample in question was peripheral blood mononuclear cells (PBMCs), obtained when the disease was refractory, from a patient treated with antithyroid drugs. CDR3 bases: TGCAGTTTCGAGCGGGGGGGGCAAGAGACCCAGTACTTC. It is translated as CSFERGGQETQYF.